The source of this TCR beta chain is a study of shared T cell receptors in the human thymus. The CDR3 has 19 residues. Losses at the gene ends were 1 base for V and 1 base for J; bases not matched to a gene: 7. Germline CDR1 SGHDT, CDR2 YYEEEE. Assay used: immunoSEQ multiplex PCR; TCRdb lists only in-frame clones, some missing. The repertoire holds about 660,000 clones, with around nine tenths as singletons. In addition, the sample was reused for a study of human thymus T cells. This second study notes: The people who donated were healthy Finnish babies having corrective surgery for congenital heart defects. Resections from corrective heart surgery supplied the thymus tissue. Thymic and blood repertoires seemed to favor certain V and J genes. Related research found strongly overlapping thymic repertoires in unrelated individuals.

The TCR was taken from a boy less than two years old with a congenital heart defect. Sequencing used thymocytes. This rearrangement joins TRBV5-6 to TRBJ2-2; 13 bases line up with TRBD2. The CDR3: CASSLLGLAGVGNTGELFF. The CDR3 DNA sequence: TGTGCCAGCAGCTTGTTAGGACTAGCGGGAGTGGGGAACACCGGGGAGCTGTTTTTT.